This T cell receptor (beta chain) was captured by sequencing in a study of beta chain features in type 1 diabetes. Study summary: Patients looked much like healthy donors when it came to age, gender and cell yields. The study examined about 100,000,000 sorted cells across all samples.

This clone was detected a few times. As every portion of the isolated RNA was reverse transcribed, the sequencing read expressed TCRB transcripts. Clones were read by immunoSEQ multiplex PCR, and TCRdb kept only the in-frame ones, dropping some. There are around 40,000 clones in the sample; around 50% occur only once, and approximately 2% lies in the top ten. The V gene lost 3 bases and the J gene lost 6 bases, with 9 bases spanning the gap. The germline gives CDR1 SEHNR, CDR2 FQNEAQ (reference sequence). The CDR3 contains 12 residues. V usage is TRBV7-9 and J usage is TRBJ2-7; no reliable D call. This sequence originates from a woman between 18 and 29 years old in good health. The sample taken for sequencing was Tregs from blood. Written as DNA, the CDR3 is TGTGCCAGCAGCTTGAGAACAGCCGAGCAGTACTTC. Its translation is CASSLRTAEQYF.